The present TCR beta chain was sequenced within a study of shared clonotypes between healthy human individuals. This CDR3 is 15 amino acids long. The germline V gene encodes CDR1 KGHSH and CDR2 LQKENI. V was cut by 3 bases and J by 2 bases, with 13 bases left in between. Data came from immunoSEQ multiplex PCR; TCRdb stores just in-frame clones and leaves some out. The profile covers approximately 2.5 million clones, with over 85% appearing a single time and about 0.38% taken by the ten largest. The study, taken as a whole, reports: Approximately 5% was the fraction of naive CD4 clonotypes found shared across a handful of donors.

Points on this clone: What it binds is not known.

The sample comprised naive CD4+ T cells from PBMCs. Subset of the sample: CD45RA+ positively selected. The clonotype comes from a man aged 18-30 years in good health. Some clones in this sample may be carry-over from other donors' samples. This sequence joins TRBV18 and TRBJ2-5, with TRBD1 as a possible D gene (5 bases). CDR3 DNA: TGTGCCAGCTCACCTAACACAGGCTATCAAGAGACCCAGTACTTC. Encoded protein: CASSPNTGYQETQYF.